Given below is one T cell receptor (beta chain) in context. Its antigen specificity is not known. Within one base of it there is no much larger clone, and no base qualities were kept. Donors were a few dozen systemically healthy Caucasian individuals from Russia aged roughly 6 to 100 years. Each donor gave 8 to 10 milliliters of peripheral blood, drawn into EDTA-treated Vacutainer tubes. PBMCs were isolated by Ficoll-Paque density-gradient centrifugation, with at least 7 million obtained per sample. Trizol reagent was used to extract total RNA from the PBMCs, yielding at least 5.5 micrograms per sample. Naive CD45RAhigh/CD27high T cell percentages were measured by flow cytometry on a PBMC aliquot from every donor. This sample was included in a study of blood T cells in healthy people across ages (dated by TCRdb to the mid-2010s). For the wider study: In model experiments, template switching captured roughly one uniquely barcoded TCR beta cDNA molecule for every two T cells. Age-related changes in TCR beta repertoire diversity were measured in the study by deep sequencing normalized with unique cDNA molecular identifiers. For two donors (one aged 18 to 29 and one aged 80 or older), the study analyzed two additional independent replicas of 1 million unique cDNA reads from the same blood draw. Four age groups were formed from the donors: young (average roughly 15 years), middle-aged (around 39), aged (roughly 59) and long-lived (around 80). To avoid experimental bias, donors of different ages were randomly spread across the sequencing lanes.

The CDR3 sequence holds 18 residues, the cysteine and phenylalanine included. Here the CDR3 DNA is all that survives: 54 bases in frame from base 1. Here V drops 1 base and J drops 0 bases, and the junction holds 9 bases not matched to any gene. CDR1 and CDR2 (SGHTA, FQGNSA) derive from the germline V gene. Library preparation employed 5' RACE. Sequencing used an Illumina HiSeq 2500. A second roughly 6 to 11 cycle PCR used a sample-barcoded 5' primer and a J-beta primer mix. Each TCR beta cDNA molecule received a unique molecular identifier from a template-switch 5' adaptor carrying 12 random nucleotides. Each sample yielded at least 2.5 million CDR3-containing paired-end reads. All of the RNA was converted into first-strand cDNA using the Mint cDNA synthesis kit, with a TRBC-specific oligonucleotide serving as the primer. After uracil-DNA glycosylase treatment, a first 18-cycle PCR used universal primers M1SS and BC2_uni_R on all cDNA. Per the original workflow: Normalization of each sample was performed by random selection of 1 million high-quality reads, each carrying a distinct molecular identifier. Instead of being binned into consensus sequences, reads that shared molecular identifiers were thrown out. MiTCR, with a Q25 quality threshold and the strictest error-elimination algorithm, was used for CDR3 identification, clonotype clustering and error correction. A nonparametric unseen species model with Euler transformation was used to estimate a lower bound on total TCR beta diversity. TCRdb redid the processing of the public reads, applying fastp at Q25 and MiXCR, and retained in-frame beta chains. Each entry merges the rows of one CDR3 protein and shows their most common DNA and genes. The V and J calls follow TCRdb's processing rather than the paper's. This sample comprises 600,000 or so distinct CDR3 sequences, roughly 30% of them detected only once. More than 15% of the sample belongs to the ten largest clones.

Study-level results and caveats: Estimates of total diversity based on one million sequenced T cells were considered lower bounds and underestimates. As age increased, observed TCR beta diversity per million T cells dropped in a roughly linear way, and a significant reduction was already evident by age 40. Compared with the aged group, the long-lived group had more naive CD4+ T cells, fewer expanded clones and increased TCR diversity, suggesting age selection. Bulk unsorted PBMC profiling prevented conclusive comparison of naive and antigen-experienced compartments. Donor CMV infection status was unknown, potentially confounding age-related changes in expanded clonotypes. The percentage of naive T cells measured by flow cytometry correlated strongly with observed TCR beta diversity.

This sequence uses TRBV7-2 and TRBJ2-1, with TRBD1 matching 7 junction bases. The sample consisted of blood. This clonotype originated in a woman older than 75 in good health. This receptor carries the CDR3 CASSLGWDRFSSYNEQFF. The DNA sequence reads TGTGCCAGCAGCTTAGGATGGGACAGATTTAGCTCCTACAATGAGCAGTTCTTC.